The 31 T cell receptor beta chains listed next were all sequenced from one sample in a study of cytomegalovirus exposure and HLA in healthy donors. The PCR used 60 Vbeta and 13 Jbeta primers. Some clones are missing from TCRdb's copy, which holds only in-frame ones; the method was immunoSEQ multiplex PCR. In the table there are approximately 190,000 clones, roughly 87% of which are singletons. Sample: PBMCs. These receptors all stem from a boy aged 2 to 10 in good health and CMV-seronegative.

The rearrangement uses TRBV4-1 and TRBJ1-2; 8 nucleotides agree with TRBD1. The CDR3 is made up of 13 amino acids. Losses at the gene ends were 1 base for V and 11 bases for J; bases not matched to a gene: 6. Germline loops: CDR1 MGHRA, CDR2 YSYEKL. CDR3 sequence (DNA): TGCGCCAGCAGCCAAGTTTTAAACAGGGGGTACACCTTC. Its translation: CASSQVLNRGYTF.

This chain joins TRBV9 and TRBJ1-2; the D is unclear. Germline CDR1 reads SGDLS; CDR2 reads YYNGEE. V was trimmed by 2 bases and J by 4 bases, leaving 12 bases between them. There are 14 residues in the CDR3. The CDR3 nucleotides read TGTGCCAGCAGCGTGGAGGGCGGTATCTATGGCTACACCTTC. It codes for CASSVEGGIYGYTF.

CDR3 amino acids: CASSRGGPNTGELFF. The CDR3 DNA sequence: TGTGCCAGCAGCCGGGGAGGTCCGAACACCGGGGAGCTGTTTTTT. The V gene is TRBV7-2, the J gene TRBJ2-2; a weak D match, TRBD2 (6 bases). This CDR3 is built from 15 residues. The germline gives CDR1 SGHTA, CDR2 FQGNSA. The germline V and J ends were trimmed by 5 bases and 0 bases, with 10 bases remaining between them.

V is TRBV7-2 and J is TRBJ1-5; possibly TRBD1 for D (5 bases). Trimming pared 1 base from V and 3 bases from J, leaving 10 bases between. The CDR3 extends over 15 amino acids. The V gene's germline CDR1 is SGHTA and CDR2 FQGNSA. The CDR3 coding sequence is TGTGCCAGCAGCTTAGTCGGGGGGTCCAATCAGCCCCAGCATTTT. Its protein product is CASSLVGGSNQPQHF.

V usage is TRBV19 and J usage is TRBJ1-5, with D unclear. The CDR3 extends over 16 amino acids. The ends were cut back, 0 bases at V and 2 bases at J, with 11 bases in the middle. Germline CDR1 LNHDA, CDR2 SQIVND (reference sequence). The CDR3 DNA reads as TGTGCCAGTAGTATAGAGGCGGGAGTCGGCAATCAGCCCCAGCATTTT. Protein: CASSIEAGVGNQPQHF.

The chain recombines TRBV6-5 with TRBJ2-7, with D tentatively TRBD1 (6 bases). Germline-derived CDR1 and CDR2 are MNHEY and SVGAGI. CDR3 length: 12 residues. V was clipped by 4 bases and J by 7 bases, with 11 bases between them. The CDR3 region has the DNA TGTGCCAGCAGTTTCCAGGGGATAGAGCAGTACTTC. It codes for CASSFQGIEQYF.

The V and J genes are TRBV6-5 and TRBJ1-2, with D possibly matching TRBD1 (6 bases). V was trimmed by 2 bases and J by 4 bases, leaving 11 bases between them. Germline loops: CDR1 MNHEY, CDR2 SVGAGI. The CDR3 loop spans 14 amino acids. The CDR3 reads CASSYSGQSYGYTF. CDR3 coding DNA: TGTGCCAGCAGTTACAGTGGACAGTCCTATGGCTACACCTTC.

The chain is built from TRBV5-1 and TRBJ1-3; D ambiguous. The CDR3 has 16 residues. CDR1 and CDR2 from the germline V gene are SGHRS and YFSETQ. Trimming shortened V by 0 bases and J by 4 bases, and 14 bases separated the two germline ends. CDR3 sequence (DNA): TGCGCCAGCAGCTTGGCCGGTGCGAGCAGGGGAAACACCATATATTTT. This codes for CASSLAGASRGNTIYF.

The gene calls are TRBV5-1 and TRBJ1-1; a possible D gene is TRBD1 (6 bases). This CDR3 has 16 residues. CDR1 and CDR2 (germline): SGHRS, YFSETQ. Trimming cost V 4 bases and J 1 base, with 17 bases left between them. The CDR3 is CASSPLAPGENTEAFF. The CDR3 DNA reads TGCGCCAGCAGCCCCCTCGCGCCAGGGGAGAACACTGAAGCTTTCTTT.

This rearrangement joins TRBV27 to TRBJ2-3; TRBD2 matches at 8 bases. The germline gives CDR1 MNHEY, CDR2 SMNVEV (reference sequence). V shed 3 bases, J shed 1 base, and the junction held 6 bases outside the gene matches. The CDR3 contains 16 residues. The CDR3, as DNA: TGTGCCAGCAGTTTGAGTCCGACTAGCGGCACAGATACGCAGTATTTT. Residues: CASSLSPTSGTDTQYF.

This chain uses TRBV11-3 with TRBJ2-3; 7 bases map to TRBD2. After removal of 4 bases from V and 3 bases from J, the junction contained 4 bases not matched to a gene. The CDR3 extends over 14 amino acids. Per the germline V gene, CDR1 is SGHNT and CDR2 is YENEEA. The CDR3 DNA follows: TGTGCCAGCAGCTCGGGAGCGGGGACAGATACGCAGTATTTT. Encoded protein: CASSSGAGTDTQYF.

J is TRBJ2-1 and V is TRBV27; TRBD2 matches at 7 bases. The CDR3 runs 11 residues. The ends lost 5 bases at V and 10 bases at J; junction bases unmatched: 2. Germline V CDR1 and CDR2: MNHEY, SMNVEV (reference sequence). The CDR3 sequence: CASSPGGEQFF. DNA of the CDR3: TGTGCCAGCAGTCCCGGGGGGGAGCAGTTCTTC.

This chain joins TRBV27 and TRBJ2-1; a possible D gene is TRBD2 (5 bases). The CDR3 has 14 residues. Germline V CDR1 and CDR2: MNHEY, SMNVEV (reference sequence). The V gene lost 2 bases and the J gene lost 0 bases, with 5 bases spanning the gap. The CDR3 DNA sequence: TGTGCCAGCAGTTTAGGGAGCTCCTACAATGAGCAGTTCTTC. Translating it yields CASSLGSSYNEQFF.

The chain combines TRBV5-1 with TRBJ2-1; 7 bases align to TRBD1. The V gene end was trimmed by 4 bases and the J gene end by 7 bases; junction bases not matched to a gene: 5. The CDR3 runs to 13 residues. CDR1 SGHRS and CDR2 YFSETQ come from the germline V gene. The CDR3 DNA reads TGCGCCAGCAGCCGACAGGGAGAAAATGAGCAGTTCTTC. Protein sequence: CASSRQGENEQFF.

This sequence joins TRBV6-6 and TRBJ1-2; maybe TRBD1 (6 bases). The length of the CDR3 is 13 residues. The germline V gene has CDR1 MNHNY and CDR2 SVGAGI (reference sequence). V was cut by 5 bases and J by 6 bases, with 13 bases left in between. In DNA form, the CDR3 reads TGTGCCAGCAGTCCAATAACAGGGAATGGCTACACCTTC. Translated, it gives CASSPITGNGYTF.

This clone has more than one count but fewer than ten. The V and J genes are TRBV10-2 and TRBJ1-1; 9 bases are shared with TRBD1. V was pared by 8 bases and J by 5 bases, with 6 bases of the junction left unmatched. Per germline, CDR1 WSHSY and CDR2 SAAADI. The CDR3 runs to 13 residues. As DNA, the CDR3 is TGCGCCAGCGGGTGGGGACAGGGAACTGAAGCTTTCTTT. Protein product: CASGWGQGTEAFF.

The chain is built from TRBV7-2 and TRBJ2-5; no firm D call. The J call could be wrong; TRBJ2-7 is a better fit for the DNA end. Germline V gene lookup returns CDR1 SGHTA and CDR2 FQGNSA. The CDR3 totals 14 residues. In nucleotides, the CDR3 is TGTGCCAGCAGCTTAACCGTTTTCGCCTACGAGCAGTACTTC. Protein sequence: CASSLTVFAYEQYF.

This clone was picked up a small number of times. The chain uses TRBV27 and TRBJ1-2; a possible D gene is TRBD1 (5 bases). Trimming removed 6 bases from V and 2 bases from J, with 7 bases in between. The CDR3 consists of 12 residues. Germline-derived CDR1 and CDR2 are MNHEY and SMNVEV (reference sequence). The DNA for the CDR3 is TGTGCCAGCAGGGGGCTCAACTATGGCTACACCTTC. Encoded protein: CASRGLNYGYTF.

This chain uses TRBV28 with TRBJ1-4; 7 bases agree with TRBD1. Germline V CDR1 and CDR2: MDHEN, SYDVKM. Unmatched junction bases numbered 6, after V lost 1 base and J lost 4 bases. The CDR3 extends over 16 amino acids. The CDR3 sequence is CASSLFPGQSNEKLFF. The CDR3, as DNA: TGTGCCAGCAGTTTATTCCCGGGACAGAGTAATGAAAAACTGTTTTTT.

This sequence joins TRBV10-2 and TRBJ2-5, with 7 bases lining up with TRBD1. The DNA end favors TRBJ2-7, so the J call may be wrong. Germline CDR1 is WSHSY and CDR2 is SAAADI. The CDR3 contains 13 residues. The CDR3 loop is CASSDNRGYEQYF. CDR3 in DNA: TGCGCCAGCAGTGACAACAGGGGCTACGAGCAGTACTTC.

The J gene is TRBJ2-1, the V gene TRBV7-2; 9 bases agree with TRBD2. The germline CDR1 and CDR2 sequences are SGHTA and FQGNSA. After removal of 0 bases from V and 9 bases from J, the junction contained 9 bases not matched to a gene. This CDR3 has 16 amino acids. CDR3 region: CASSLARGGKSPEQFF. The CDR3 DNA is TGTGCCAGCAGCTTAGCGCGGGGGGGGAAGTCACCTGAGCAGTTCTTC. The entire variable domain, with the rest obtained from reference TRBV7-2 and TRBJ2-1, is as follows: GAGVSQSPSNKVTEKGKDVELRCDPISGHTALYWYRQSLGQGLEFLIYFQGNSAPDKSGLPSDRFSAERTGGSVSTLTIQRTQQEDSAVYLCASSLARGGKSPEQFFGPGTRLTVL.

This chain uses TRBV30 with TRBJ2-2; tentative D call: TRBD2 (5 bases). The V end was cut by 4 bases, the J end by 5 bases, with 17 bases between. Germline loops: CDR1 GTSNPN, CDR2 SVGIG (reference sequence). The CDR3 is made up of 15 amino acids. Here the CDR3 reads CAWIPGILRTGELFF. In DNA, the CDR3 is TGTGCCTGGATTCCGGGAATCCTGAGGACCGGGGAGCTGTTTTTT.

The chain carries TRBV6-1 and TRBJ1-1; 7 nucleotides match TRBD1. The germline V gene has CDR1 MNHNS and CDR2 SASEGT. The CDR3 runs 15 residues. Trimming removed 3 bases from V and 2 bases from J; junction bases left unmatched: 6. CDR3 protein: CASSDYRGLNTEAFF. In DNA, the CDR3 is TGTGCCAGCAGTGACTACAGGGGCCTCAACACTGAAGCTTTCTTT.

V usage is TRBV19 and J usage is TRBJ2-1, with 9 bases lining up with TRBD1. V lost 4 bases, J lost 8 bases, and 9 bases stayed unmatched. CDR3 size: 15 residues. Germline-derived CDR1 and CDR2 are LNHDA and SQIVND (reference sequence). CDR3 nucleotide sequence: TGTGCCAGTAGTAAACAGGGGGCGCGTGATCATGAGCAGTTCTTC. It encodes CASSKQGARDHEQFF.

This clone showed up just once. The chain links TRBV30 to TRBJ1-6; no clear D. Germline V CDR1 and CDR2: GTSNPN, SVGIG (reference sequence). The CDR3 is 15 amino acids. V was clipped by 0 bases and J by 10 bases, with 16 bases between them. The CDR3 DNA reads as TGTGCCTGGAGTGTCAGAGGCGGACTACTATCACCCCTCCACTTT. Its translation is CAWSVRGGLLSPLHF.

This chain joins TRBV2 and TRBJ2-1; tentatively, D is TRBD2 (6 bases). This CDR3 spans 14 amino acids. Trimming took off 6 bases at V and 3 bases at J, with 12 bases between the two ends. CDR1 and CDR2 from the germline V gene are SNHLY and FYNNEI. CDR3 amino acids: CASRKGGIYNEQFF. Written as DNA, the CDR3 is TGTGCCAGCAGGAAGGGAGGAATCTACAATGAGCAGTTCTTC.

This chain connects TRBV11-2 to TRBJ2-5; D is ambiguous. The DNA end is more similar to TRBJ2-7, so the J call may be wrong. The CDR3 is made up of 14 amino acids. Germline CDR1 and CDR2: SGHAT and FQNNGV. CDR3 residues: CASSFMAESYEQYF. CDR3 DNA sequence: TGTGCCAGCAGCTTCATGGCGGAATCCTACGAGCAGTACTTC.

Concerning this clone: One end of the junction varies from germline; a read error may be responsible. The chain has TRBV9 and TRBJ1-1; no clear D gene. The CDR3 totals 9 residues. Germline V gives CDR1 SGDLS, CDR2 YYNGEE. This chain's CDR3 is CASRATDNF. In nucleotides, the CDR3 is TGTGCCAGCAGAGCTACAGATAACTTT.

The rearrangement links TRBV5-1 to TRBJ1-1, with unresolved D. This CDR3 contains 13 residues. Trimming left V 7 bases short and J 1 base short, with 11 bases between. Germline loops: CDR1 SGHRS, CDR2 YFSETQ. The CDR3 reads CASADVANTEAFF. CDR3 nucleotides: TGCGCCAGCGCGGATGTAGCGAACACTGAAGCTTTCTTT.

V is TRBV6-5 and J is TRBJ2-5; 7 nucleotides align to TRBD1. Germline loops: CDR1 MNHEY, CDR2 SVGAGI. This CDR3 contains 12 residues. The V gene end was trimmed by 6 bases and the J gene end by 11 bases; junction bases not matched to a gene: 9. The CDR3 DNA reads TGTGCCAGCAGCCCCTTGACAGGGCGGCAGTACTTC. Its translation: CASSPLTGRQYF.

V and J are TRBV7-8 and TRBJ1-3, with 7 bases lining up with TRBD1. CDR3 length: 17 residues. V lost 3 bases to trimming and J lost 3 bases; unmatched junction nucleotides: 11. Germline loops: CDR1 SGHVS, CDR2 FQNEAQ. CDR3 amino acids: CASSFRRAGGVGNTIYF. CDR3 DNA sequence: TGTGCCAGCAGCTTTCGAAGAGCAGGGGGAGTTGGAAACACCATATATTTT.